This is a list of T cell receptor beta chains from one sample in a study of PD-1 blockade in classical Hodgkin lymphoma. Clones were read by immunoSEQ multiplex PCR, and TCRdb kept only the in-frame ones, dropping some. The repertoire holds 75,000 to 100,000 clones, with 93% as singletons. Specimen: peripheral blood mononuclear cells (PBMCs), collected before the fourth cycle of nivolumab. Receptor source: a human donor with classical Hodgkin lymphoma. The CDR3 runs from the conserved cysteine through the conserved F or W. Each record gives: V gene, D gene, J gene, clone size, CDR3 protein, CDR3 DNA. A D gene is named only where the DNA matches it firmly. Clone size appears in some rows only: once, few, many, or a class for an expanded clone.

TRBV9	-	TRBJ2-5	-	CASGQVGETQYF	TGTGCCAGCGGCCAGGTGGGAGAGACCCAGTACTTC
TRBV25-1	-	TRBJ1-4	-	CASSVATNEKLFF	TGTGCCAGCAGTGTAGCAACTAATGAAAAACTGTTTTTT
TRBV10-3	-	TRBJ2-7	-	CAITRGAPYEQYF	TGTGCCATCACTCGGGGAGCCCCCTACGAGCAGTACTTC
TRBV4-1	TRBD2	TRBJ2-7	-	CASSLRFERGASYEQYF	TGCGCCAGCAGCCTACGCTTCGAGCGGGGGGCCTCCTACGAGCAGTACTTC
TRBV30	TRBD2	TRBJ2-3	once	CAWQLAGGPKDTQYF	TGTGCCTGGCAACTAGCGGGAGGGCCTAAAGATACGCAGTATTTT
TRBV6-6	-	TRBJ1-3	-	CASTDMTGGGNTIYF	TGTGCCAGCACCGACATGACAGGCGGCGGCAACACCATATATTTT
TRBV28	TRBD1	TRBJ1-4	-	CASRDWNRGPFNEKLFF	TGTGCCAGCAGGGACTGGAACAGGGGGCCGTTTAATGAAAAACTGTTTTTT
TRBV27	-	TRBJ1-1	-	CASSLQGANTEAFF	TGTGCCAGCAGTTTGCAGGGTGCAAACACTGAAGCTTTCTTT
TRBV25-1	-	TRBJ2-6	-	CASSESTGANVLTF	TGTGCCAGCAGTGAATCAACTGGGGCCAACGTCCTGACTTTC
TRBV30	-	TRBJ2-7	-	CAWSVLPGYEQYF	TGTGCCTGGAGTGTCCTCCCCGGCTACGAGCAGTACTTC
TRBV5-8	TRBD1	TRBJ2-7	-	CASSLSSNRGDRYEQYF	TGTGCCAGCAGCTTGTCGTCAAACAGGGGGGACCGCTACGAGCAGTACTTC
TRBV28	-	TRBJ1-1	-	CASSLGGFTEAFF	TGTGCCAGCAGTTTGGGTGGTTTCACTGAAGCTTTCTTT
TRBV28	-	TRBJ1-1	-	CASSRQGLNTEAFF	TGTGCCAGCAGTCGCCAGGGCCTGAACACTGAAGCTTTCTTT
TRBV27	-	TRBJ2-7	-	CASGPREEQYF	TGTGCCAGCGGCCCCCGCGAGGAGCAGTACTTC
TRBV5-4	-	TRBJ1-4	-	CASSTEMQEKLFF	TGTGCCAGCAGCACGGAAATGCAGGAAAAACTGTTTTTT
TRBV11-2	-	TRBJ1-1	-	CASRRFNTEAFF	TGTGCCAGCAGACGCTTTAACACTGAAGCTTTCTTT
TRBV5-1	-	TRBJ2-7	-	CASSQGYYSYEQYF	TGCGCCAGCAGTCAGGGTTACTACTCCTACGAGCAGTACTTC
TRBV19	-	TRBJ2-7	-	CASKGEQGYEQYF	TGTGCCAGTAAAGGGGAGCAAGGATACGAGCAGTACTTC
TRBV19	TRBD1	TRBJ2-7	once	CASTVGTGVIYEQYF	TGTGCCAGTACCGTCGGGACAGGGGTTATCTACGAGCAGTACTTC
TRBV6-5	-	TRBJ2-6	once	CASSYSGNLKANVLTF	TGTGCCAGCAGTTACTCAGGGAATTTAAAGGCCAACGTCCTGACTTTC
TRBV27	-	TRBJ1-5	-	CASSSDYRDNQPQHF	TGTGCCAGCAGTTCTGACTACAGGGACAATCAGCCCCAGCATTTT
TRBV29-1	TRBD1	TRBJ1-1	-	CSVFTGDTEAFF	TGCAGCGTTTTCACAGGGGACACTGAAGCTTTCTTT
TRBV7-9	-	TRBJ2-2	-	CASSLAGNRNTGELFF	TGTGCCAGCAGCTTAGCGGGGAACAGGAACACCGGGGAGCTGTTTTTT
TRBV19	-	TRBJ1-5	-	CASSITGQYSNQPQHF	TGTGCCAGTAGTATAACCGGGCAGTATAGCAATCAGCCCCAGCATTTT
TRBV28	TRBD1	TRBJ1-5	-	CASSPGQVDQPQHF	TGTGCCAGCAGCCCGGGACAGGTCGACCAGCCCCAGCATTTT
TRBV7-8	-	TRBJ2-3	-	CASSSLLGGGTDTQYF	TGTGCCAGCAGCTCCCTCCTAGGGGGGGGCACAGATACGCAGTATTTT
TRBV2	-	TRBJ2-5	-	CASSVAVLTQYF	TGTGCCAGCAGTGTAGCGGTGCTGACCCAGTACTTC
TRBV9	-	TRBJ2-7	-	CASSGTGGYEQYF	TGTGCCAGCAGCGGAACCGGGGGCTACGAGCAGTACTTC
TRBV30	-	TRBJ2-3	-	CAWSFGGSSSWAASTDTQYF	TGTGCCTGGAGTTTTGGGGGGAGCTCATCTTGGGCAGCTAGCACAGATACGCAGTATTTT
TRBV10-3	TRBD1	TRBJ1-2	-	CAKRQGAVDGYTF	TGTGCCAAAAGACAGGGGGCGGTTGATGGCTACACCTTC
TRBV11-3	-	TRBJ2-7	-	CASSLDVQKDEQYF	TGTGCCAGCAGCTTAGATGTCCAGAAGGACGAGCAGTACTTC
TRBV15	-	TRBJ1-2	-	CATSTRQATDGYTF	TGTGCCACCAGCACGAGACAGGCGACGGATGGCTACACCTTC
TRBV19	TRBD1	TRBJ2-1	-	CASTGTGNYNEQFF	TGTGCCAGCACCGGGACAGGGAACTACAATGAGCAGTTCTTC
TRBV6-5	-	TRBJ2-7	-	CASSPGSPSSYEQYF	TGTGCCAGCAGTCCAGGGTCCCCTAGCTCCTACGAGCAGTACTTC
TRBV30	-	TRBJ1-6	-	CAWSSWPSPLHF	TGTGCCTGGAGTTCCTGGCCTTCACCCCTCCACTTT
TRBV7-9	-	TRBJ1-5	once	CASSLGAVYSNQPQHF	TGTGCCAGCAGTTTAGGGGCCGTCTATAGCAATCAGCCCCAGCATTTT
TRBV5-8	-	TRBJ1-5	-	CASSLGPLGLPNQPQHF	TGTGCCAGCAGCTTGGGCCCATTGGGACTCCCCAATCAGCCCCAGCATTTT
TRBV7-3	TRBD2	TRBJ2-3	once	CASSLTGTSGADTQYF	TGTGCCAGCAGCTTAACCGGGACTAGCGGTGCAGATACGCAGTATTTT
TRBV11-1	TRBD1	TRBJ2-7	-	CASSSRDRGLYEQYF	TGTGCCAGCAGCTCCCGGGACAGGGGGTTGTACGAGCAGTACTTC
TRBV6-1	-	TRBJ1-2	-	CASSDSRGGIYGYTF	TGTGCCAGCAGTGATAGCCGCGGGGGGATATATGGCTACACCTTC
TRBV2	-	TRBJ2-1	-	CASSDRSSYNEQFF	TGTGCCAGCAGTGATCGGAGCTCCTACAATGAGCAGTTCTTC
TRBV10-2	TRBD1	TRBJ1-2	-	CASSEGNRGIYGYTF	TGCGCCAGCAGTGAAGGGAACAGGGGGATCTATGGCTACACCTTC
TRBV28	TRBD1	TRBJ2-7	-	CASSFPDFRTGTYEQYF	TGTGCCAGCAGTTTCCCCGACTTCCGGACAGGTACCTACGAGCAGTACTTC
TRBV28	-	TRBJ1-5	-	CASSFQISNQPQHF	TGTGCCAGCAGTTTCCAGATTAGCAATCAGCCCCAGCATTTT
TRBV28	-	TRBJ2-2	-	CASSSQGPAGELFF	TGTGCCAGCAGTTCTCAGGGTCCGGCCGGGGAGCTGTTTTTT
TRBV7-8	-	TRBJ1-1	-	CASSHRQQDEAFF	TGTGCCAGCAGCCACCGACAGCAGGATGAAGCTTTCTTT
TRBV27	TRBD2	TRBJ2-7	-	CASSNSGRSNEQYF	TGTGCCAGCAGTAATAGCGGGAGGTCCAACGAGCAGTACTTC
TRBV10-3	-	TRBJ2-5	once	CAISTRAAAQETQYF	TGTGCCATCAGTACCCGGGCGGCAGCTCAAGAGACCCAGTACTTC